A selection of T cell receptor beta chains follows, all from one sample in a study of shared clonotypes between healthy human individuals. The data were produced by immunoSEQ multiplex PCR, yet TCRdb's version contains in-frame clones alone and is incomplete. In the table there are some 1,600,000 clones, nearly 99% of which are singletons. The sample comprised naive CD4+ T cells sorted from blood. The source of these receptors is a man aged 25-40 years in good health. Each CDR3 is given with its conserved first and last residue. Fields, in order: clone size, J gene, D gene, V gene, CDR3 DNA, CDR3 protein. D genes are given only for firm matches. The size of a clone is reported for some rows only, either as once, few or many, or as a class for expanded clones.

size: -; J: TRBJ2-1; D: TRBD2; V: TRBV5-1; DNA: TGCGCCAGCAGTACTTCTAGCGGGAGGGCCGGATCCTACAATGAGCAGTTCTTC; CDR3: CASSTSSGRAGSYNEQFF
size: -; J: TRBJ2-2; D: TRBD2; V: TRBV7-8; DNA: TGTGCCACCGGAGGACTAGCGGGAGGCATCGGGGAGCTGTTTTTT; CDR3: CATGGLAGGIGELFF
size: -; J: TRBJ1-5; D: TRBD1; V: TRBV27; DNA: TGTGCCAGCAGTGGGGACAGGAATCAGCCCCAGCATTTT; CDR3: CASSGDRNQPQHF
size: -; J: TRBJ1-1; D: -; V: TRBV7-9; DNA: TGTGCCAGCAGCTTAGGACAGCCGTTGAACACTGAAGCTTTCTTT; CDR3: CASSLGQPLNTEAFF
size: -; J: TRBJ2-7; D: -; V: TRBV6-1; DNA: TGTGCCAGCAGTGAACATCGAAGATACGAGCAGTACTTC; CDR3: CASSEHRRYEQYF
size: -; J: TRBJ1-5; D: -; V: TRBV30; DNA: TGTGCCTGGAGTGTGGGGCAGTACCAGGGCAATCAGCCCCAGCATTTT; CDR3: CAWSVGQYQGNQPQHF
size: once; J: TRBJ1-3; D: TRBD1; V: TRBV5-1; DNA: TGCGCCAGCAGCTCCGGACAGGCCCTGAGCTCTGGAAACACCATATATTTT; CDR3: CASSSGQALSSGNTIYF
size: -; J: TRBJ2-1; D: -; V: TRBV11-3; DNA: TGTGCCAGCAAGGGGGGAGGGCCCTACAATGAGCAGTTCTTC; CDR3: CASKGGGPYNEQFF
size: -; J: TRBJ2-1; D: TRBD2; V: TRBV7-2; DNA: TGTGCCAGCAGCCCCTCTAGCGGCAGCTCCTACAATGAGCAGTTCTTC; CDR3: CASSPSSGSSYNEQFF
size: -; J: TRBJ2-3; D: TRBD2; V: TRBV28; DNA: TGTGCCAGCAGGGCTAGCGGGAGCGCAGATACGCAGTATTTT; CDR3: CASRASGSADTQYF
size: -; J: TRBJ2-3; D: -; V: TRBV5-1; DNA: TGCGCCAGCAGCTTAAGGGTGGGACGGGATACGCAGTATTTT; CDR3: CASSLRVGRDTQYF
size: -; J: TRBJ2-3; D: TRBD2; V: TRBV16; DNA: TGTGCCAGCAGCCAATCCAGCGGGAGGTTACTACGGGGAGATACGCAGTATTTT; CDR3: CASSQSSGRLLRGDTQYF
size: -; J: TRBJ2-3; D: TRBD1; V: TRBV28; DNA: TGTGCCAGCAGTTTAGAGCAGGGGGCTCGAGATACGCAGTATTTT; CDR3: CASSLEQGARDTQYF
size: once; J: TRBJ2-1; D: -; V: TRBV21-1; DNA: TGTGCCAGCAGCAATCCACTAGCGGGAGCCCATTGTAATAGTGGGCAGTTCTTC; CDR3: CASSNPLAGAHCNSGQFF
size: -; J: TRBJ2-7; D: -; V: TRBV19; DNA: TGTGCCAGTAGTATGGGAGCAATCCCCTACGAGCAGTACTTC; CDR3: CASSMGAIPYEQYF
size: -; J: TRBJ1-1; D: -; V: TRBV2; DNA: TGTGCCAGCACGGTCGGGGACGAAGCTTTCTTT; CDR3: CASTVGDEAFF
size: -; J: TRBJ1-5; D: TRBD1; V: TRBV5-1; DNA: TGCGTCAGCAGCTCGGGACAGGGGTATGATCAGCCCCAGCATTTT; CDR3: CVSSSGQGYDQPQHF
size: -; J: TRBJ2-5; D: -; V: TRBV7-6; DNA: TGTGCCAGCAGCTTAGGAACAGGCCAAGAGACCCAGTACTTC; CDR3: CASSLGTGQETQYF
size: -; J: TRBJ2-5; D: TRBD1; V: TRBV28; DNA: TGTGCCAGCAGCCGAACAGGGGGCTTAGGAGAGACCCAGTACTTC; CDR3: CASSRTGGLGETQYF
size: -; J: TRBJ2-1; D: TRBD2; V: TRBV28; DNA: TGTGCCAGCAGTCCTAGCGGGAGGGCCTACAATGAGCAGTTCTTC; CDR3: CASSPSGRAYNEQFF
size: -; J: TRBJ1-2; D: -; V: TRBV25-1; DNA: TGTGCCAGCAGTTCCCCCGGGTCCAACTATGGCTACACCTTC; CDR3: CASSSPGSNYGYTF
size: -; J: TRBJ2-4; D: -; V: TRBV5-1; DNA: TGCGCCAGCAACGGGGCCAAAAACATTCAGTACTTC; CDR3: CASNGAKNIQYF
size: -; J: TRBJ2-7; D: TRBD1; V: TRBV25-1; DNA: TGTGCCAGCAGTGAAGACAGGGCCCCCTACGAGCAGTACTTC; CDR3: CASSEDRAPYEQYF
size: -; J: TRBJ2-3; D: -; V: TRBV10-3; DNA: TGTGCCATCAGTGAGCGGGAGCTTGATACGCAGTATTTT; CDR3: CAISERELDTQYF
size: -; J: TRBJ2-2; D: -; V: TRBV18; DNA: TGTGCCAGCTCCCCCGCCCCCAGGAGTGGGGAGCTGTTTTTT; CDR3: CASSPAPRSGELFF
size: -; J: TRBJ2-5; D: -; V: TRBV2; DNA: TGTGCCAGCAGTTCTGGAGGGCGTGAGACCCAGTACTTC; CDR3: CASSSGGRETQYF
size: -; J: TRBJ2-7; D: TRBD1; V: TRBV28; DNA: TGTGCCAGCAGAGTCCCGGGACAGGGGTTCTACGAGCAGTACTTC; CDR3: CASRVPGQGFYEQYF
size: -; J: TRBJ2-7; D: TRBD2; V: TRBV27; DNA: TGTGCCAGCAGGCCGTACCGGACGACTAGCGGGCTCTACGAGCAGTACTTC; CDR3: CASRPYRTTSGLYEQYF
size: -; J: TRBJ2-7; D: -; V: TRBV7-2; DNA: TGTGCCAGCAGCTTAGTTCGGGCCTACGAGCAGTACTTC; CDR3: CASSLVRAYEQYF
size: -; J: TRBJ1-2; D: TRBD1; V: TRBV28; DNA: TGTGCCAGCAGGGGGACAGAATTCTCTAACTATGGCTACACCTTC; CDR3: CASRGTEFSNYGYTF
size: -; J: TRBJ1-2; D: -; V: TRBV2; DNA: TGTGCCAGCAGTGAAGCGGGGGGGCACTATGGCTACACCTTC; CDR3: CASSEAGGHYGYTF
size: -; J: TRBJ2-7; D: TRBD2; V: TRBV7-2; DNA: TGTGCCAGCAGCTCCGAAGCGGGAGCAACCTACGAGCAGTACTTC; CDR3: CASSSEAGATYEQYF
size: -; J: TRBJ1-1; D: -; V: TRBV5-1; DNA: TGCGCCAGCAGCTTGGTTCAGGGGCGGAACACTGAAGCTTTCTTT; CDR3: CASSLVQGRNTEAFF
size: -; J: TRBJ1-1; D: TRBD1; V: TRBV28; DNA: TGTGCCAGCAGTTTATCGGGACAGGGAAAGAACACTGAAGCTTTCTTT; CDR3: CASSLSGQGKNTEAFF
size: -; J: TRBJ2-3; D: -; V: TRBV25-1; DNA: TGTGCCAGCAGTGAACAAAGCACAGATACGCAGTATTTT; CDR3: CASSEQSTDTQYF
size: -; J: TRBJ2-3; D: TRBD2; V: TRBV2; DNA: TGTGCCAGCAGCCGGGGGGTCCTAGCGCGGCCCCATAAAAACACAGATACGCAGTATTTT; CDR3: CASSRGVLARPHKNTDTQYF
size: -; J: TRBJ2-7; D: -; V: TRBV10-3; DNA: TGTGCCATCAGTGGGGGTTTATACGAGCAGTACTTC; CDR3: CAISGGLYEQYF
size: once; J: TRBJ2-5; D: TRBD1; V: TRBV27; DNA: TGTGCCAGCAGCTTAAACAGGGGAGAGACCCAGTACTTC; CDR3: CASSLNRGETQYF
size: -; J: TRBJ2-5; D: -; V: TRBV5-1; DNA: TGCGCCAGCAGCTTGGACCCAGGGGAGACCCAGTACTTC; CDR3: CASSLDPGETQYF
size: -; J: TRBJ2-7; D: TRBD2; V: TRBV5-6; DNA: TGTGCCAGCAGCTTGGATGGACTAGCGGGAGTCTCCTACGAGCAGTACTTC; CDR3: CASSLDGLAGVSYEQYF